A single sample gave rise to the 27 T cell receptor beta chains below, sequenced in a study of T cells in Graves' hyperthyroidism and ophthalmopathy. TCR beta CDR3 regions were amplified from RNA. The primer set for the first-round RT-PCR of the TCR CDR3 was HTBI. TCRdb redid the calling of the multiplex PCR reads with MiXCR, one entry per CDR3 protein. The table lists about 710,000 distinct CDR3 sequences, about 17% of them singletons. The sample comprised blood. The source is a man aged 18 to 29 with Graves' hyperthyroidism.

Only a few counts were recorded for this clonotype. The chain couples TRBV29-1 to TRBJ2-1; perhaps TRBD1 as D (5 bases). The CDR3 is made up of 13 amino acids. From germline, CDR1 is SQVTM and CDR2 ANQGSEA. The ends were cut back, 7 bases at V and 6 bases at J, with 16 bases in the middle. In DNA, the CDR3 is TGCAGCGGGGCTGGGGCAGCCTCCAATGAGCAGTTCTTC. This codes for CSGAGAASNEQFF.

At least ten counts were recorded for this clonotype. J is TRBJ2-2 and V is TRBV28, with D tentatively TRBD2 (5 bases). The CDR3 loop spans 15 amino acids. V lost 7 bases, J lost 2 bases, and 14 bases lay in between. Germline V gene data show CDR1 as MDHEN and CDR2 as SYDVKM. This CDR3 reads CASTPGLYNTGELFF. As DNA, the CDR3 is TGTGCCAGCACCCCCGGACTGTACAACACCGGGGAGCTGTTTTTT.

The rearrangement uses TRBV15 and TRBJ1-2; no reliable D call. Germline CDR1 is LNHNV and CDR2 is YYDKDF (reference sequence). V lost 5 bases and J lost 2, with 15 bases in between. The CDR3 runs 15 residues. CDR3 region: CATSDREHDNYGYTF. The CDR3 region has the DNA TGTGCCACCAGCGACCGGGAACACGACAACTATGGCTACACCTTC. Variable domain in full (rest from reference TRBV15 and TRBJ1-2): DAMVIQNPRYQVTQFGKPVTLSCSQTLNHNVMYWYQQKSSQAPKLLFHYYDKDFNNEADTPDNFQSRRPNTSFCFLDIRSPGLGDTAMYLCATSDREHDNYGYTFGSGTRLTVV.

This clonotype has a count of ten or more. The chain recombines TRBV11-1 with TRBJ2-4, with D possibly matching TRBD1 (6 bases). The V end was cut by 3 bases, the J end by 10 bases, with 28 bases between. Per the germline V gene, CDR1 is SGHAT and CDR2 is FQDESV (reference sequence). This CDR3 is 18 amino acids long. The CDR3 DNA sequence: TGTGCCAGCAGCTTGGGCGAGACAGGATTGGGACCCGTTGATATTCAGTACTTC. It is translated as CASSLGETGLGPVDIQYF.

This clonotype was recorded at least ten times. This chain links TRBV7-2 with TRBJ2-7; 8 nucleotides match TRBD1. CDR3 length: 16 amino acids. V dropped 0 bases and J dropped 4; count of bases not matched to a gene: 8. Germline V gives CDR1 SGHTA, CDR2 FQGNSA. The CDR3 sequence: CASSLAGTGAPYEQYF. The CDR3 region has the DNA TGTGCCAGCAGCTTAGCCGGGACAGGAGCACCGTACGAGCAGTACTTC.

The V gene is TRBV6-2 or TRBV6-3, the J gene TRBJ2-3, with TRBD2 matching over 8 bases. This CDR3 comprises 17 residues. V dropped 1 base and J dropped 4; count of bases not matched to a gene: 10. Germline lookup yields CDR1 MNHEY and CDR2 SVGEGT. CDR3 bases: TGTGCCAGCAGTTACTTAAGGGGAAGCGGGAGCGCAGATACGCAGTATTTT. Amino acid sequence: CASSYLRGSGSADTQYF.

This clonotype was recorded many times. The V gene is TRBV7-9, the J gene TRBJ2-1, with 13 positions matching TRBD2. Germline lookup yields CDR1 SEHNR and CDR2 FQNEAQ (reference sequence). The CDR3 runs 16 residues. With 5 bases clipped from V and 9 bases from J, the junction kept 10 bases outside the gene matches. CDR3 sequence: CASSPRTSGSPREQFF. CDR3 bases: TGTGCCAGCAGCCCTCGGACTAGCGGGAGCCCCCGTGAGCAGTTCTTC.

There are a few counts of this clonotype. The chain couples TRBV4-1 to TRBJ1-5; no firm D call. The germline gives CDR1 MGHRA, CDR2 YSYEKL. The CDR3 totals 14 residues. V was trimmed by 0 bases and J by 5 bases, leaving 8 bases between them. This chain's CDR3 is CASSQDTWDQPQHF. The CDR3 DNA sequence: TGCGCCAGCAGCCAAGACACGTGGGATCAGCCCCAGCATTTT.

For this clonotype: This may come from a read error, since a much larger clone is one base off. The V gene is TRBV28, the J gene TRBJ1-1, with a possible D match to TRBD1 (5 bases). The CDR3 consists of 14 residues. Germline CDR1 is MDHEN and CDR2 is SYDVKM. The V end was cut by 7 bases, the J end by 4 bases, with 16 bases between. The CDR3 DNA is TGTGCCAGCACCCCCTCCAGCAGGGCCACTGAAGCTTTCTTT. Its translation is CASTPSSRATEAFF.

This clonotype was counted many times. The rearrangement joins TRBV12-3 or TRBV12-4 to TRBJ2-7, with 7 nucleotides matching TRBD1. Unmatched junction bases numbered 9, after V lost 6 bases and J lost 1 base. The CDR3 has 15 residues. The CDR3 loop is CASSLGQIISYEQYF. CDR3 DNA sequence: TGTGCCAGCAGCCTGGGACAGATAATATCCTACGAGCAGTACTTC.

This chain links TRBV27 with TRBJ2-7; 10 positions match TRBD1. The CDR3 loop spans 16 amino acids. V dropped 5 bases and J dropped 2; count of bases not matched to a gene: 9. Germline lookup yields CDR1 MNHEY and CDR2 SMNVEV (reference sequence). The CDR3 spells CASSPSGTGVPYEQYF. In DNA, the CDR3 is TGTGCCAGCAGTCCTTCCGGGACAGGGGTTCCCTACGAGCAGTACTTC.

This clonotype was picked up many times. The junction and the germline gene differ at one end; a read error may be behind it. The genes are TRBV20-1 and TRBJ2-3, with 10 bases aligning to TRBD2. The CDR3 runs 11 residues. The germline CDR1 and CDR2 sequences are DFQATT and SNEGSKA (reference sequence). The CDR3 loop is CSGRRTDTQYF. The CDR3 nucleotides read TGTAGCGGGAGGCGCACAGATACGCAGTATTTT.

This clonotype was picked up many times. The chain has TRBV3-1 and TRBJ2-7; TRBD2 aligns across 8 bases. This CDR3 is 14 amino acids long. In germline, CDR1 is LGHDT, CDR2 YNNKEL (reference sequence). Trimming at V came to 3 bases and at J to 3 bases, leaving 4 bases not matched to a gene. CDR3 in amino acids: CASSQTSDSYEQYF. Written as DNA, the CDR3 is TGTGCCAGCAGCCAGACTAGCGACAGCTACGAGCAGTACTTC.

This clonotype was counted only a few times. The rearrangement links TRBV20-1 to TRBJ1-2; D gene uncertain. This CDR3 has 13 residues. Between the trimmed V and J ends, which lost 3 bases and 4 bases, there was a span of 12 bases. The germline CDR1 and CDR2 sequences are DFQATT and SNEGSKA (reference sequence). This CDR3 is CSASSGIGYGYTF. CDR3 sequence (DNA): TGCAGTGCTAGTTCCGGGATTGGCTATGGCTACACCTTC.

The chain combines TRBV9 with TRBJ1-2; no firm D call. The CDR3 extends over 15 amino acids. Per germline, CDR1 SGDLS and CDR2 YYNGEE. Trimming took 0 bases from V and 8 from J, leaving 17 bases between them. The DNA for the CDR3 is TGTGCCAGCAGCGTAGGTGAGCGTCGAACGGGCGGCTACACCTTC. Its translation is CASSVGERRTGGYTF.

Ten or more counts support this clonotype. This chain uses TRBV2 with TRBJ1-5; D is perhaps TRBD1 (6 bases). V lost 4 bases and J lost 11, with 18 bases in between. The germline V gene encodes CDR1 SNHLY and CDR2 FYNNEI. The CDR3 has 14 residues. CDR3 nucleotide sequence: TGTGCCAGCAGTGCAGGGGACATTGCAGAGGCCCAGCATTTT. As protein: CASSAGDIAEAQHF.

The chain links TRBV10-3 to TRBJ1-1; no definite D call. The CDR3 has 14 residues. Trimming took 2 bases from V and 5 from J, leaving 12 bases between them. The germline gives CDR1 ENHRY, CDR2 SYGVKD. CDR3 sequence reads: CAISEGEGWTEAFF. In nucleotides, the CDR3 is TGTGCCATCAGTGAGGGGGAGGGTTGGACTGAAGCTTTCTTT.

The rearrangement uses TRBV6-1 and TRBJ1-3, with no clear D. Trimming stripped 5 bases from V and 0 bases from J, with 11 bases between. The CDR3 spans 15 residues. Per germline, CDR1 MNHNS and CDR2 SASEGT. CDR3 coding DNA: TGTGCCAGCAGTTCAGCGTACAGCTCTGGAAACACCATATATTTT. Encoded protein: CASSSAYSSGNTIYF.

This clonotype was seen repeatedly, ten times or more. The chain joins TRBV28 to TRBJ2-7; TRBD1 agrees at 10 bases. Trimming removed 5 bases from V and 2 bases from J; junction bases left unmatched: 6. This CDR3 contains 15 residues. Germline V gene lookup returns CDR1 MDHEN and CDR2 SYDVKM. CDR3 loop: CASSAPGTGAYEQYF. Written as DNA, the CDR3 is TGTGCCAGCAGTGCTCCCGGGACAGGGGCCTACGAGCAGTACTTC.

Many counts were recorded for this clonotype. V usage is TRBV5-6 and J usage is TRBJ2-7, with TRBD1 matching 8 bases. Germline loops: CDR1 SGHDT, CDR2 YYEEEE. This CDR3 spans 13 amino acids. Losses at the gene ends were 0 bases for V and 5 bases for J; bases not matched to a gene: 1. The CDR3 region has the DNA TGTGCCAGCAGCTTGGCGGGACAGGACGAGCAGTACTTC. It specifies CASSLAGQDEQYF.

The CDR3 spells CATSPRGIAGDNEQFF. The DNA of the CDR3 is TGTGCCACCAGCCCAAGGGGTATAGCGGGAGACAATGAGCAGTTCTTC. The V and J genes are TRBV15 and TRBJ2-1; 9 bases map to TRBD2. CDR3 length: 16 residues. CDR1 is LNHNV, CDR2 YYDKDF, per germline (reference sequence). Losses at the gene ends were 5 bases for V and 5 bases for J; bases not matched to a gene: 10.

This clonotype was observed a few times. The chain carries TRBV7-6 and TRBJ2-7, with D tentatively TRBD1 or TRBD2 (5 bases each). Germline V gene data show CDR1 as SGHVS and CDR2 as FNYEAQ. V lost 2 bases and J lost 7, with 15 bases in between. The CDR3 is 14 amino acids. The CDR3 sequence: CASSLSLAEGEQYF. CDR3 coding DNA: TGTGCCAGCAGCTTAAGTCTAGCCGAGGGGGAGCAGTACTTC.

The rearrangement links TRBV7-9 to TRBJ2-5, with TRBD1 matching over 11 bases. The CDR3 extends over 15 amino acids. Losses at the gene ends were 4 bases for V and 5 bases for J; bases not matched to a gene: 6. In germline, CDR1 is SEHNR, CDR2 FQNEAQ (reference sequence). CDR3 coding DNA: TGTGCCAGCAGCTCCCGGACAGGGGGCGAGGAGACCCAGTACTTC. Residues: CASSSRTGGEETQYF.

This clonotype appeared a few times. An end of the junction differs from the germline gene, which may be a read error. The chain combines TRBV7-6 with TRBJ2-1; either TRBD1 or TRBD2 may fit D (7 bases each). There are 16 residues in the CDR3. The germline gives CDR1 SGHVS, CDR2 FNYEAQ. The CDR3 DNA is TGTGCCAGCCGCTTAGGGAGGGGGCGCACGAAAGATGAGCAGTTCTTC. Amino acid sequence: CASRLGRGRTKDEQFF. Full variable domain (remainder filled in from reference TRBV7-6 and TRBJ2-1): GAGVSQSPRYKVTKRGQDVALRCDPISGHVSLYWYRQALGQGPEFLTYFNYEAQQDKSGLPNDRFSAERPEGSISTLTIQRTEQRDSAMYRCASRLGRGRTKDEQFFGPGTRLTVL.

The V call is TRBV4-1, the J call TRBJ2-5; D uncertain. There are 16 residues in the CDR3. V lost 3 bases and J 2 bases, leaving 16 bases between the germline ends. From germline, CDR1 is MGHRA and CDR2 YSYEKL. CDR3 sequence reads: CASSHTYRGSQETQYF. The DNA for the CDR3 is TGCGCCAGCAGCCACACCTACCGCGGATCGCAAGAGACCCAGTACTTC.

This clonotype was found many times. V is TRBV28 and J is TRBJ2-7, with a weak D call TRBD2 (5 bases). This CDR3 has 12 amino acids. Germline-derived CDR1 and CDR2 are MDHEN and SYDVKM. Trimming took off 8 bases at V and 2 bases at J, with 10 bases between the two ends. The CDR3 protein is CASGSATYEQYF. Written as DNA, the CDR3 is TGTGCCAGCGGGAGTGCAACCTACGAGCAGTACTTC.

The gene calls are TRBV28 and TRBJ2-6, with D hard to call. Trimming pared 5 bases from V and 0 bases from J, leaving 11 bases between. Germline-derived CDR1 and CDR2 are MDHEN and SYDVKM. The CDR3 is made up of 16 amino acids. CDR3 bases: TGTGCCAGCAGTGACCTCAATCGCTCTGGGGCCAACGTCCTGACTTTC. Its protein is CASSDLNRSGANVLTF.